This TCR beta chain was recorded in a study of read filtering for tumor transcriptome and immune sequencing. The library was built from 400 ng RNA with molecular barcoded adaptors for alpha/delta and beta/gamma chains. TCRdb used MiXCR to reprocess the reads, holding one entry per CDR3 protein. This table has tens of thousands of distinct CDR3 sequences, around 14% appearing once. V was shortened by 7 bases and J by 2 bases, with 16 bases between the two germline ends. This CDR3 region has 15 residues. In its sample, this clonotype was seen many times. The source of this sequence is a donor at least 40 years old with multiple myeloma. This rearrangement joins TRBV12-3 or TRBV12-4 to TRBJ2-3, with D unresolved. What was sequenced was a population of CD138-negative cells sorted from bone marrow. The CDR3 sequence is CASTYLPMNTDTQYF. CDR3 DNA: TGTGCCAGCACCTATCTACCCATGAACACAGATACGCAGTATTTT.